Listed here is a single T cell receptor (beta chain). This clonotype registers as medium-sized (0.01 to 0.1%) by frequency; no count is noted. It lacks a known antigen. From cysteine to phenylalanine, the CDR3 is 14 amino acids long. Nucleotide data are not available. According to the germline V gene, CDR1 reads MDHEN and CDR2 reads SYDVKM. TCRdb records Illumina HiSeq 2500 as the sequencer. The recombined TCRbeta locus was amplified by a previously published PCR protocol to build sequencing libraries. The paper's data handling went like this. Reads whose average quality score was below 30 were removed, and the reads that remained were processed with IMSEQ. Clonotypes were defined by Vbeta gene, Jbeta gene and CDR3 amino acid sequence. To quantify how much the repertoires of different populations overlapped, the Morisita-Horn index was computed on the top 100 expanded clones. Renyi diversity profiles, calculated on the top 100 expanded clones, were used to assess clonal diversity. TCRdb reprocessed the reads, so every CDR3 protein sequence counts as one entry and DNA is not shown. V and J calls and clone size were set by TCRdb, not the authors. The sample table records about 2,300 distinct CDR3 sequences. Together, the top ten hold about 4.1% of the sample.

This sample was included in a study of GPR56 and killer-like receptors on CD4 memory cells (dated by TCRdb to about 2019). Broadly, across the study: The study proposed that the stepwise gain of KLRB1, KLRG1, GPR56 and finally KLRF1 marks human CD4+ memory T-cell differentiation and cytokine production potential. Healthy blood donors in the study were described as age-matched to the liver disease patients, whose median age was 68 years. Results the study describes overall, beyond this receptor: Clonal frequency was low in the marker-negative population and rose progressively along the proposed pathway, while TCRbeta diversity fell correspondingly. Overlap of TCR repertoires was observed especially between the late populations 4 and 5, and partly population 3. The authors took the finding that clones dominating late populations 4 and 5 were also present in early populations 1 and 2 as evidence for linear differentiation. Rather than covering full repertoires, the diversity and similarity analyses were limited to the 100 most expanded clones in each population.

Prior to TCRbeta sequencing, five KLR/GPR56-defined CD4+ populations were enriched by fluorescence-activated cell sorting. To test whether memory differentiation follows a linear pathway, the researchers sequenced TCRbeta repertoires from five CD4+ T-cell subsets, each defined by expression of KLRB1, KLRG1, GPR56 and KLRF1. TCR-sequenced cells came from peripheral blood of healthy control individuals, reported as five donors in the TCRbeta analysis figure. Heparinized peripheral blood was collected, and every sample was processed within one hour of retrieval. To isolate peripheral blood mononuclear cells, blood was diluted 1:2 in PBS and put through Biocoll density gradient centrifugation at room temperature. CD4+ T cells were enriched from freshly isolated PBMCs by magnetic sorting with anti-CD4 MicroBeads before flow sorting. A BD FACSAria II was used to sort CD4+ T cells enriched from PBMCs of healthy donors according to marker expression. For surface staining, the researchers used Miltenyi Biotec antibodies: anti-KLRB1 clone 191B8, anti-KLRF1 clone 4A4.D10 and anti-KLRG1 clone REA261.

The source is a human donor in good health. The rearranged chain carries TRBV28 and TRBJ1-1. The sample comprised memory CD4+ T cells from blood. The CDR3 amino acid sequence is: CASNRWSLNTEAFF.